The rows below give T cell receptor beta chains drawn from one sample of a study of untreated major depressive disorder. Method: immunoSEQ multiplex PCR; TCRdb's copy keeps in-frame clones and lacks some. The sample holds about 20,000 clones; around 87% are singletons and the top ten take approximately 5.1%. Material: CD4+ T cells from PBMCs. The source is a woman between 25 and 40 years old in good health. Both conserved end residues are part of each CDR3. The order of the fields is J gene, V gene, clone size, D gene, CDR3 protein, CDR3 DNA. A D gene is named only where the DNA matches it firmly. Only some rows state a clone size, as once, few, many or a class for expanded clones.

j_call: TRBJ2-7
v_call: TRBV5-1
clone_size: -
d_call: -
cdr3_aa: CASREGHRDSYEQYF
cdr3_nt: TGCGCCAGCCGAGAGGGACACCGGGACTCGTACGAGCAGTACTTC

j_call: TRBJ1-6
v_call: TRBV6-5
clone_size: -
d_call: -
cdr3_aa: CASSRGRSPLHF
cdr3_nt: TGTGCCAGCAGTCGTGGGCGTTCACCCCTCCACTTT

j_call: TRBJ2-7
v_call: TRBV6-5
clone_size: -
d_call: TRBD1
cdr3_aa: CASKTQGSPPYEQYF
cdr3_nt: TGTGCCAGCAAAACACAGGGGTCTCCCCCCTACGAGCAGTACTTC

j_call: TRBJ2-7
v_call: TRBV5-1
clone_size: -
d_call: -
cdr3_aa: CASSFTSGSYEQYF
cdr3_nt: TGCGCCAGCAGCTTCACGAGTGGCTCCTACGAGCAGTACTTC

j_call: TRBJ2-7
v_call: TRBV7-2
clone_size: -
d_call: -
cdr3_aa: CASSLGSSSSYEQYF
cdr3_nt: TGTGCCAGCAGCTTAGGGTCGTCTAGTTCCTACGAGCAGTACTTC

j_call: TRBJ1-3
v_call: TRBV27
clone_size: -
d_call: -
cdr3_aa: CATSGRGASGNTIYF
cdr3_nt: TGTGCCACCTCCGGTAGGGGAGCCTCTGGAAACACCATATATTTT

j_call: TRBJ1-1
v_call: TRBV27
clone_size: -
d_call: -
cdr3_aa: CASSLRGLWGGMNTEAFF
cdr3_nt: TGTGCCAGCAGTTTGCGGGGCCTTTGGGGTGGTATGAACACTGAAGCTTTCTTT

j_call: TRBJ2-1
v_call: TRBV18
clone_size: -
d_call: TRBD1
cdr3_aa: CASSPYHPGQGSYNEQFF
cdr3_nt: TGTGCCAGCTCACCATACCATCCGGGACAGGGGTCCTACAATGAGCAGTTCTTC

j_call: TRBJ2-5
v_call: TRBV7-3
clone_size: -
d_call: -
cdr3_aa: CASSLRREETQYF
cdr3_nt: TGTGCCAGCAGCTTAAGGCGGGAAGAGACCCAGTACTTC

j_call: TRBJ2-5
v_call: TRBV4-2
clone_size: once
d_call: TRBD1
cdr3_aa: CASSQGQGDGETQYF
cdr3_nt: TGTGCCAGCAGCCAAGGACAGGGGGACGGGGAGACCCAGTACTTC

j_call: TRBJ1-3
v_call: TRBV9
clone_size: -
d_call: TRBD1
cdr3_aa: CASSPIQGIGNTIYF
cdr3_nt: TGTGCCAGCAGCCCAATACAGGGGATAGGAAACACCATATATTTT

j_call: TRBJ1-2
v_call: TRBV15
clone_size: -
d_call: TRBD1
cdr3_aa: CATSRSRTGINYGYTF
cdr3_nt: TGTGCCACCAGCAGATCCCGGACAGGGATTAACTATGGCTACACCTTC

j_call: TRBJ1-5
v_call: TRBV7-2
clone_size: -
d_call: TRBD1
cdr3_aa: CASSLVGTGNNQPQHF
cdr3_nt: TGTGCCAGCAGCTTAGTCGGGACAGGTAACAATCAGCCCCAGCATTTT

j_call: TRBJ2-7
v_call: TRBV5-1
clone_size: once
d_call: -
cdr3_aa: CASTPGGTYEQYF
cdr3_nt: TGCGCCAGCACCCCCGGGGGTACTTACGAGCAGTACTTC

j_call: TRBJ2-3
v_call: TRBV18
clone_size: -
d_call: -
cdr3_aa: CASSPVPRDTQYF
cdr3_nt: TGTGCCAGCTCACCAGTCCCGAGAGATACGCAGTATTTT

j_call: TRBJ2-7
v_call: TRBV11-3
clone_size: -
d_call: TRBD2
cdr3_aa: CASSPGGSTSHYEQYF
cdr3_nt: TGTGCCAGCAGCCCCGGGGGGAGTACCTCCCACTACGAGCAGTACTTC

j_call: TRBJ1-6
v_call: TRBV15
clone_size: -
d_call: TRBD1
cdr3_aa: CATSRGVGQGNSPLHF
cdr3_nt: TGTGCCACCAGCAGAGGGGTGGGACAGGGAAATTCACCCCTCCACTTT

j_call: TRBJ2-1
v_call: TRBV4-1
clone_size: -
d_call: TRBD2
cdr3_aa: CASSQARTSGGYNDEQFF
cdr3_nt: TGCGCCAGCAGCCAAGCCCGGACTAGCGGGGGGTACAATGATGAGCAGTTCTTC

j_call: TRBJ1-1
v_call: TRBV13
clone_size: -
d_call: -
cdr3_aa: CASSFLIAGGAVTEAFF
cdr3_nt: TGTGCCAGCAGCTTCCTAATCGCGGGAGGGGCTGTAACTGAAGCTTTCTTT

j_call: TRBJ1-4
v_call: TRBV27
clone_size: -
d_call: TRBD1
cdr3_aa: CASSLGLRTGGGEKLFF
cdr3_nt: TGTGCCAGCAGTTTAGGCCTCCGGACAGGGGGAGGTGAAAAACTGTTTTTT

j_call: TRBJ2-5
v_call: TRBV10-3
clone_size: -
d_call: TRBD1
cdr3_aa: CATGDRAEETQYF
cdr3_nt: TGTGCTACCGGCGACAGGGCCGAAGAGACCCAGTACTTC

j_call: TRBJ1-5
v_call: TRBV27
clone_size: -
d_call: -
cdr3_aa: CASGTQGSQPQHF
cdr3_nt: TGTGCCAGCGGCACACAGGGCTCTCAGCCCCAGCATTTT

j_call: TRBJ1-1
v_call: TRBV28
clone_size: -
d_call: -
cdr3_aa: CASSLDHTEAFF
cdr3_nt: TGTGCCAGCAGCCTGGACCACACTGAAGCTTTCTTT

j_call: TRBJ2-2
v_call: TRBV29-1
clone_size: -
d_call: -
cdr3_aa: CSVVVFGRSNTGELFF
cdr3_nt: TGCAGCGTTGTGGTGTTTGGCAGGTCGAACACCGGGGAGCTGTTTTTT

j_call: TRBJ2-7
v_call: TRBV5-4
clone_size: -
d_call: TRBD2
cdr3_aa: CASSAPGLKTYEQYF
cdr3_nt: TGTGCCAGCAGCGCACCGGGACTAAAGACCTACGAGCAGTACTTC

j_call: TRBJ2-6
v_call: TRBV21-1
clone_size: -
d_call: -
cdr3_aa: CASSFGRAGANVLTF
cdr3_nt: TGTGCCAGCAGCTTCGGCAGGGCTGGGGCCAACGTCCTGACTTTC

j_call: TRBJ1-5
v_call: TRBV5-1
clone_size: once
d_call: -
cdr3_aa: CASSQIPNQPQHF
cdr3_nt: TGCGCCAGCAGTCAGATCCCCAATCAGCCCCAGCATTTT

j_call: TRBJ1-6
v_call: TRBV19
clone_size: -
d_call: -
cdr3_aa: CASSTYILGGNSPLHF
cdr3_nt: TGTGCCAGTAGTACCTACATCCTCGGGGGCAATTCACCCCTCCACTTT

j_call: TRBJ1-2
v_call: TRBV6-5
clone_size: -
d_call: TRBD1
cdr3_aa: CASSSDRGLEGYTF
cdr3_nt: TGTGCCAGCAGTAGCGACAGGGGGCTGGAAGGCTACACCTTC

j_call: TRBJ1-1
v_call: TRBV5-4
clone_size: once
d_call: -
cdr3_aa: CASRPDSYFEAFF
cdr3_nt: TGTGCCAGCAGGCCCGACAGCTATTTTGAAGCTTTCTTT

j_call: TRBJ1-3
v_call: TRBV4-2
clone_size: -
d_call: -
cdr3_aa: CASRSYSGNTIYF
cdr3_nt: TGTGCCTCCAGGTCTTACTCTGGAAACACCATATATTTT

j_call: TRBJ2-5
v_call: TRBV5-1
clone_size: -
d_call: -
cdr3_aa: CASSLLETQYF
cdr3_nt: TGCGCCAGCAGCTTGTTAGAGACCCAGTACTTC

j_call: TRBJ2-2
v_call: TRBV6-5
clone_size: once
d_call: -
cdr3_aa: CASTYFKDTGELFF
cdr3_nt: TGTGCCAGCACCTACTTTAAAGACACCGGGGAGCTGTTTTTT

j_call: TRBJ1-1
v_call: TRBV6-5
clone_size: once
d_call: -
cdr3_aa: CASSKLQGYTEAFF
cdr3_nt: TGTGCCAGCAGTAAACTTCAGGGATACACTGAAGCTTTCTTT

j_call: TRBJ1-6
v_call: TRBV7-2
clone_size: -
d_call: -
cdr3_aa: CASSSMWIANSPLHF
cdr3_nt: TGTGCCAGCAGCTCAATGTGGATTGCGAATTCACCCCTCCACTTT

j_call: TRBJ1-2
v_call: TRBV11-2
clone_size: -
d_call: TRBD1
cdr3_aa: CASSPLRDRLIGYTF
cdr3_nt: TGTGCCAGCAGCCCCCTCCGGGACAGGCTGATAGGCTACACCTTC

j_call: TRBJ1-4
v_call: TRBV5-6
clone_size: few
d_call: -
cdr3_aa: CASSLVGREKLFF
cdr3_nt: TGTGCCAGCAGCTTGGTGGGGAGGGAAAAACTGTTTTTT

j_call: TRBJ2-5
v_call: TRBV18
clone_size: few
d_call: -
cdr3_aa: CASSQETQYF
cdr3_nt: TGTGCCAGCTCCCAAGAGACCCAGTACTTC

j_call: TRBJ2-1
v_call: TRBV29-1
clone_size: -
d_call: -
cdr3_aa: CSVAHNEQFF
cdr3_nt: TGCAGCGTTGCACACAATGAGCAGTTCTTC

j_call: TRBJ2-5
v_call: TRBV5-1
clone_size: -
d_call: TRBD2
cdr3_aa: CASSAGLAQETQYF
cdr3_nt: TGCGCCAGCAGCGCAGGACTAGCACAAGAGACCCAGTACTTC

j_call: TRBJ2-5
v_call: TRBV11-2
clone_size: -
d_call: TRBD2
cdr3_aa: CASSVAGAFGETQYF
cdr3_nt: TGTGCCAGCAGCGTAGCGGGGGCCTTCGGAGAGACCCAGTACTTC

j_call: TRBJ2-4
v_call: TRBV29-1
clone_size: once
d_call: -
cdr3_aa: CSVAGGLGDSIQYF
cdr3_nt: TGCAGCGTTGCCGGGGGGCTAGGGGATTCAATTCAGTACTTC

j_call: TRBJ2-4
v_call: TRBV4-2
clone_size: -
d_call: TRBD2
cdr3_aa: CASSQVGVGGGAEVKNIQYF
cdr3_nt: TGTGCCAGCAGCCAAGTCGGTGTCGGCGGGGGGGCGGAGGTCAAAAACATTCAGTACTTC

j_call: TRBJ1-4
v_call: TRBV7-9
clone_size: -
d_call: -
cdr3_aa: CASSFQATNEKLFF
cdr3_nt: TGTGCCAGCAGCTTTCAAGCAACTAATGAAAAACTGTTTTTT

j_call: TRBJ1-2
v_call: TRBV27
clone_size: few
d_call: -
cdr3_aa: CASSPQQNYGYTF
cdr3_nt: TGTGCCAGCAGTCCTCAACAGAATTATGGCTACACCTTC

j_call: TRBJ1-1
v_call: TRBV7-8
clone_size: -
d_call: -
cdr3_aa: CASSLFWGGDTEAFF
cdr3_nt: TGTGCCAGCAGCTTATTCTGGGGGGGGGACACTGAAGCTTTCTTT

j_call: TRBJ2-1
v_call: TRBV6-4
clone_size: -
d_call: -
cdr3_aa: CASSTLLGNEQFF
cdr3_nt: TGTGCCAGCAGCACCCTACTTGGCAATGAGCAGTTCTTC

j_call: TRBJ2-7
v_call: TRBV5-4
clone_size: -
d_call: -
cdr3_aa: CASSLGTDGRGEQYF
cdr3_nt: TGTGCCAGCAGCCTGGGGACTGATGGCCGGGGGGAGCAGTACTTC

j_call: TRBJ2-3
v_call: TRBV5-4
clone_size: -
d_call: -
cdr3_aa: CASSRAPDTQYF
cdr3_nt: TGTGCCAGCAGCCGGGCCCCAGATACGCAGTATTTT

j_call: TRBJ2-3
v_call: TRBV19
clone_size: once
d_call: -
cdr3_aa: CASSIWDTQYF
cdr3_nt: TGTGCCAGTAGTATATGGGATACGCAGTATTTT

j_call: TRBJ1-6
v_call: TRBV4-3
clone_size: -
d_call: -
cdr3_aa: CASSQEARGAGSPLHF
cdr3_nt: TGCGCCAGCAGCCAAGAGGCCCGGGGAGCGGGTTCACCCCTCCACTTT

j_call: TRBJ2-1
v_call: TRBV7-9
clone_size: once
d_call: -
cdr3_aa: CASSLVERALGAGEQFF
cdr3_nt: TGTGCCAGCAGCTTAGTTGAAAGAGCCTTGGGGGCCGGTGAGCAGTTCTTC

j_call: TRBJ1-2
v_call: TRBV4-3
clone_size: -
d_call: -
cdr3_aa: CASSQRSSRQAYGYTF
cdr3_nt: TGCGCCAGCAGCCAAAGATCTTCCCGCCAGGCCTATGGCTACACCTTC

j_call: TRBJ1-4
v_call: TRBV7-9
clone_size: -
d_call: -
cdr3_aa: CASSLEYRALGEKLFF
cdr3_nt: TGTGCCAGCAGCTTAGAGTATCGGGCCCTTGGTGAAAAACTGTTTTTT

j_call: TRBJ2-2
v_call: TRBV7-3
clone_size: -
d_call: -
cdr3_aa: CASSLGASVNTGELFF
cdr3_nt: TGTGCCAGCAGCTTAGGTGCTAGCGTGAACACCGGGGAGCTGTTTTTT